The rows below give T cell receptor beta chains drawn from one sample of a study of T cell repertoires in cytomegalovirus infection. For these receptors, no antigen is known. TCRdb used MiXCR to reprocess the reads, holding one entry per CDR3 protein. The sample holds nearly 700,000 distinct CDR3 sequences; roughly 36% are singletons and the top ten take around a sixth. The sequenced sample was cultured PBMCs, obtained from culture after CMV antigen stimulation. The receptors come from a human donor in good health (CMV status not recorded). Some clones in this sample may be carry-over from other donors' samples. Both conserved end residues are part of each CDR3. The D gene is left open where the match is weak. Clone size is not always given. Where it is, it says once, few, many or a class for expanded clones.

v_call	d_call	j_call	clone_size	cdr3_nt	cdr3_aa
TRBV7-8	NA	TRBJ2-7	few	TGTGCCAGCAGCTTAGCCGGATCAGGGTTCGGGTACTTC	CASSLAGSGFGYF
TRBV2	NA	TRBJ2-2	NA	TGTGCCAGCAGTGAAGCTGAGATACCGACAGGCACCGGGGAGCTGTTTTTT	CASSEAEIPTGTGELFF
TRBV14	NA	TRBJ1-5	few	TGTGCCAGCAGCCAAGATATAGGACCCAGAAATCAGCCCCAGCATTTT	CASSQDIGPRNQPQHF
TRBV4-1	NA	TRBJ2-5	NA	TGCGCCAGCAGCCAAGTGGGATGGAAGACCCAGTACTTC	CASSQVGWKTQYF
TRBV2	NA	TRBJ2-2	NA	TGTGCCAGCAACGGTGGGTCGGCCGGGGAGCTGTTTTTT	CASNGGSAGELFF
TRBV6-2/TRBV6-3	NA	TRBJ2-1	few	TGTGCCAGCAGTTACTCCCTAGCAGGCGGAACCTACAATGAGCAGTTCTTC	CASSYSLAGGTYNEQFF
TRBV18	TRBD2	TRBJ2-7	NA	TGTGCCAGCTCAGAAGCGGGGGGTCGCTACGAGCAGTACTTC	CASSEAGGRYEQYF
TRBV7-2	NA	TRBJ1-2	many	TGTGCCAGCAGCTTAGATACGGTTAGCTACACCTTC	CASSLDTVSYTF
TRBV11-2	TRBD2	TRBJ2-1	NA	TGTGCCAGCAGCTTAGAGGGACTAGCGGAGTACAATGAGCAGTTCTTC	CASSLEGLAEYNEQFF
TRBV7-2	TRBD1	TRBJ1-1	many	TGTGCCAGCAGCTTCAGGGGGCGCGGAAACACTGAAGCTTTCTTT	CASSFRGRGNTEAFF
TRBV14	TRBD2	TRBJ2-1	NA	TGTGCCAGCAGCCAAGTCCTAGCGGCCTACAATGAGCAGTTCTTC	CASSQVLAAYNEQFF
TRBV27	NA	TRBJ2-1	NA	TGTGCCAGCAGTCTTCCCTCGGGGGACGGCTACAATGAGCAGTTCTTC	CASSLPSGDGYNEQFF
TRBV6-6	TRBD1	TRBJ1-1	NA	TGTGCCAGCAGTTACTCGGGGACAGGTCACACTGAAGCTTTCTTT	CASSYSGTGHTEAFF
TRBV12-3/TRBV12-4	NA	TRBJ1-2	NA	TGTGCCAGCATTTCATGGGAGGCAGGAGGCTACACCTTC	CASISWEAGGYTF
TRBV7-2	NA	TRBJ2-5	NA	TGTGCCAGCAGCTCTGGGGAGTTGGGGACCCAGTACTTC	CASSSGELGTQYF
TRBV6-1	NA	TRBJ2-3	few	TGTGCCAGCATGACCAACACAGATACGCAGTATTTT	CASMTNTDTQYF
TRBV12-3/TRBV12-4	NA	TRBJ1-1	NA	TGTGCCAGCAGGGGGGGAGGGATTGAAGCTTTCTTT	CASRGGGIEAFF
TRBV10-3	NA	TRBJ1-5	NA	TGTGCCATCAGTGAGACTAATCAGCCCCAGCATTTT	CAISETNQPQHF
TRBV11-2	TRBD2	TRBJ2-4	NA	TGTGCCAGCAGCCTCACTAGCGGGATGGCCAAAAACATTCAGTACTTC	CASSLTSGMAKNIQYF
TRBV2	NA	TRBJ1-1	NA	TGTGCCAGCAGGGGAAGGGTCGGGGGCACTGAAGCTTTCTTT	CASRGRVGGTEAFF
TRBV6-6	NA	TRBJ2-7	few	TGTGCCAGCAGTTACCAGGGGCGCGAGCAGTACTTC	CASSYQGREQYF
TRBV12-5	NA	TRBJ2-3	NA	TGTGCTAGTGGTCGTTCGGCCCGAGATACGCAGTATTTT	CASGRSARDTQYF
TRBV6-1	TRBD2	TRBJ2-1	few	TGTGCCAGCAGTACCGGGACTAGCGCCTCCTACAATGAGCAGTTCTTC	CASSTGTSASYNEQFF
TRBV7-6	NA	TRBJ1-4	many	TGTGCCAGCAGCTTAAGAGGATACTCGCCTGCCGAAAAACTGTTTTTT	CASSLRGYSPAEKLFF
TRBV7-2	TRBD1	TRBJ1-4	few	TGTGCCAGCAGCTTGGGGGACAGGAATGAAAAACTGTTTTTT	CASSLGDRNEKLFF
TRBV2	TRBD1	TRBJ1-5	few	TGTGCCAGCAGTGGACAGGGAGGGGGCAATCAGCCCCAGCATTTT	CASSGQGGGNQPQHF
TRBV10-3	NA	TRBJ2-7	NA	TGTGCCATCAAGGACAGCTCCTACGAGCAGTACTTC	CAIKDSSYEQYF
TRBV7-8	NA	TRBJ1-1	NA	TGTGTTTCGGGGTCTTTAGGGGTGTCAGACACTGAAGCTTTCTTT	CVSGSLGVSDTEAFF